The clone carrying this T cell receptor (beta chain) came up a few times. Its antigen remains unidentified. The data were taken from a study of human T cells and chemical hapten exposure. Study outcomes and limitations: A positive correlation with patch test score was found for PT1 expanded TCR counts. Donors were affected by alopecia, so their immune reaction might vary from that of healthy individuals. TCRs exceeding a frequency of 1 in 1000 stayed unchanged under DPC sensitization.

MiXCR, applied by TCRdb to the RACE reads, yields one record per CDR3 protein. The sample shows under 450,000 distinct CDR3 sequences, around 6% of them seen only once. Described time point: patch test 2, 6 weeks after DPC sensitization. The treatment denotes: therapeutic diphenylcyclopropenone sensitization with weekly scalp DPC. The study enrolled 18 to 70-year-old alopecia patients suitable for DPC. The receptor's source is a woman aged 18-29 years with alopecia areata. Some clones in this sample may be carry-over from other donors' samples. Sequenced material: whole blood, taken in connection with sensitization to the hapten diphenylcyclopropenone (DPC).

Written as DNA, the CDR3 is TGTGCCAGCAGCTCGACGCGGGGTTATAGCAATCAGCCCCAGCATTTT. It translates to CASSSTRGYSNQPQHF. The chain links TRBV7-9 to TRBJ1-5; no firm D call. There are 16 residues in the CDR3. Trimming left V 4 bases short and J 0 bases short, with 13 bases between. Germline assignment: CDR1 SEHNR and CDR2 FQNEAQ (reference sequence).